Listed below are T cell receptor beta chains from one sample, sequenced in a study of OX40 agonist ivuxolimab in advanced cancers. Using immunoSEQ multiplex PCR, the repertoire was profiled, and TCRdb retains in-frame clones only, with some absent. This table has approximately 79,000 clones, about 88% appearing once. Sequences were derived from CD4+ or CD8+ T cells sorted from blood, sampled in a trial of the OX40 agonist ivuxolimab. These receptors were obtained from an adult with an advanced solid tumor such as melanoma, head and neck, liver or kidney cancer. CDR3s include the opening cysteine and the closing phenylalanine or tryptophan. D genes are given only for firm matches. Some rows mark clone size as missing; the rest say once, few, many or name a class of expanded clone.

TGTGCCAGCAGCAAGCAACAGGGGGCATACGAGACCCAGTACTTC,CASSKQQGAYETQYF,TRBD1,once,15,TRBJ2-5,TRBV11-1
TGTGCCAGCAGCCTCTGGACAGGGGGCGGCGGCTACACCTTC,CASSLWTGGGGYTF,TRBD1,.,14,TRBJ1-2,TRBV11-2
TGTGCCAGCAGTTCCCTCCAGGGGTATAGCAATCAGCCCCAGCATTTT,CASSSLQGYSNQPQHF,.,.,16,TRBJ1-5,TRBV6-5
TGCGCCAGCAGCTTGGCCGGGGAGGGAGGTCAGCCCCAGCATTTT,CASSLAGEGGQPQHF,.,.,15,TRBJ1-5,TRBV5-1
TGCAGCGTCCCGGCGGGGGGGAGCACAGATACGCAGTATTTT,CSVPAGGSTDTQYF,TRBD2,.,14,TRBJ2-3,TRBV29-1
TGTGCCAGCAGCGTAGCTTCCAGTACCCAAGAGACCCAGTACTTC,CASSVASSTQETQYF,.,.,15,TRBJ2-5,TRBV9
TGTGCCAGCAGCTTAGCTGGGGTGGTAAAGACCCAGTACTTC,CASSLAGVVKTQYF,.,.,14,TRBJ2-5,TRBV7-6
TGTGCCAGCAGCGTAGATATCGGTAACACCGGGGAGCTGTTTTTT,CASSVDIGNTGELFF,.,.,15,TRBJ2-2,TRBV9
TGTGCCACCAGCAGAGCCGTCCAAGAGACCCAGTACTTC,CATSRAVQETQYF,.,.,13,TRBJ2-5,TRBV15
TGTGCCAGCAGCTTTCAAACGGGGGCTGGAAACACCATATATTTT,CASSFQTGAGNTIYF,.,.,15,TRBJ1-3,TRBV13
TGTGCCAGCAGTGACAGGGGGGTGAAACTGTTTTTT,CASSDRGVKLFF,TRBD1,.,12,TRBJ1-4,TRBV2
TGTGCCAGCAGCTTAGCCAGCACCTATGGCTACACCTTC,CASSLASTYGYTF,.,.,13,TRBJ1-2,TRBV7-2
TGTGCCATCAGTGGTAGGGGTCCGGGGGATACGAACACCGGGGAGCTGTTTTTT,CAISGRGPGDTNTGELFF,.,.,18,TRBJ2-2,TRBV10-3
TGTGCCAGCAGCCGATGGACAGGGACCTTTAGGGATCAGCCCCAGCATTTT,CASSRWTGTFRDQPQHF,TRBD1,.,17,TRBJ1-5,TRBV7-9
TGTGCCAGCAGCTTAACAGGTGATCAAGAGACCCAGTACTTC,CASSLTGDQETQYF,.,.,14,TRBJ2-5,TRBV7-9
TGCAGCGTTGTTGATTTCGGCAATCAGCCCCAGCATTTT,CSVVDFGNQPQHF,.,medium-sized,13,TRBJ1-5,TRBV29-1
TGTGCCAGGGGGGGCGACGCCTCCTACGAGCAGTACTTC,CARGGDASYEQYF,.,.,13,TRBJ2-7,TRBV21-1
TGTGCCAGCTCACTATCCGGGGGTTACAATGAGCAGTTCTTC,CASSLSGGYNEQFF,.,.,14,TRBJ2-1,TRBV18
TGTGCCAGCAGCCATAGTCCCCAGGGGGGTAAGGATACGCAGTATTTT,CASSHSPQGGKDTQYF,.,.,16,TRBJ2-3,TRBV11-3
TGTGCCAGCAGCGCCGGACTAGGGAACAACGAGCAGTACTTC,CASSAGLGNNEQYF,TRBD2,.,14,TRBJ2-7,TRBV11-2
TGTGCCGGTAGGGACTCCTCTGGAAACACCATATATTTT,CAGRDSSGNTIYF,.,.,13,TRBJ1-3,TRBV18
TGTGCCAGCAGCGCGGGCCCCGTAACCTACGAGCAGTACTTC,CASSAGPVTYEQYF,.,.,14,TRBJ2-7,TRBV9
TGTGGGTCTGGGATCACTAATGAAAAACTGTTTTTT,CGSGITNEKLFF,.,.,12,TRBJ1-4,TRBV2
TGTGCTAGTGGTTTGGAGGGAGTCACAGATACGCAGTATTTT,CASGLEGVTDTQYF,.,.,14,TRBJ2-3,TRBV12-5
TGTGCCAGCAGCCGGGACGCTCAAGAGACCCAGTACTTC,CASSRDAQETQYF,.,.,13,TRBJ2-5,TRBV5-4
TGTGCCAGCTCACCTACAGGGGGAGATTATGAGACCCAGTACTTC,CASSPTGGDYETQYF,TRBD1,.,15,TRBJ2-5,TRBV18